These 13 T cell receptor beta chains were all obtained from the same sample, sequenced in a study of Graves' ophthalmopathy and Graves' hyperthyroidism. Amplified TCR beta CDR3 regions were obtained using RNA transcripts as template. An opening RT-PCR round employed HTBI primers and preceded a second-round multiplex PCR. TCRdb recomputed calls from the multiplex PCR reads with MiXCR, one row per CDR3 protein. There are hundreds of thousands of distinct CDR3 sequences in the sample; roughly 40% occur only once, and 44% lies in the top ten. The source material was peripheral blood. These receptors all come from an adult man with Graves' ophthalmopathy.

The rearrangement links TRBV2 to TRBJ2-7, with TRBD2 matching 11 bases. Trimming at V came to 7 bases and at J to 7 bases, leaving 12 bases not matched to a gene. This CDR3 has 15 residues. Germline lookup yields CDR1 SNHLY and CDR2 FYNNEI. CDR3 protein: CASTGGLAGGREQYF. The CDR3 DNA is TGTGCCAGCACGGGAGGGCTAGCGGGAGGTAGGGAGCAGTACTTC.

In this sample, this clonotype turned up a few times. This chain links TRBV20-1 with TRBJ1-3; no firm D call. This CDR3 contains 15 residues. Per germline, CDR1 DFQATT and CDR2 SNEGSKA (reference sequence). The germline V and J ends were trimmed by 6 bases and 4 bases, with 19 bases remaining between them. CDR3: CSAQPGRGSGNTIYF. The CDR3 DNA sequence: TGCAGTGCCCAACCCGGTCGGGGTTCGGGAAACACCATATATTTT.

The rearrangement joins TRBV6-5 to TRBJ1-1; D remains ambiguous. This CDR3 region has 14 residues. CDR1 and CDR2 (germline): MNHEY, SVGAGI. Trimming stripped 2 bases from V and 1 base from J, with 8 bases between. The CDR3 here is CASSYRGRNTEAFF. CDR3 in DNA: TGTGCCAGCAGTTACCGCGGGAGGAACACTGAAGCTTTCTTT.

The chain has TRBV25-1 and TRBJ2-5, with D unclear. Trimming took 4 bases from V and 5 from J, leaving 20 bases between them. The germline CDR1 and CDR2 sequences are MGHDK and SYGVNS. The CDR3 has 16 amino acids. CDR3 protein: CASSAHAPALEETQYF. Written as DNA, the CDR3 is TGTGCCAGCAGTGCCCATGCCCCGGCCTTGGAGGAGACCCAGTACTTC. The complete variable domain, with remaining parts taken from reference TRBV25-1 and TRBJ2-5, reads EADIYQTPRYLVIGTGKKITLECSQTMGHDKMYWYQQDPGMELHLIHYSYGVNSTEKGDLSSESTVSRIRTEHFPLTLESARPSHTSQYLCASSAHAPALEETQYFGPGTRLLVL.

The chain links TRBV20-1 to TRBJ1-5; 9 bases agree with TRBD1. Germline CDR1 and CDR2: DFQATT and SNEGSKA (reference sequence). CDR3 length: 14 residues. Losses at the gene ends were 0 bases for V and 7 bases for J; bases not matched to a gene: 4. CDR3 protein: CSARDRTGDQPQHF. The CDR3 DNA reads as TGCAGTGCTAGAGACAGGACAGGGGACCAGCCCCAGCATTTT.

Comment on this clonotype: Being one base from a much bigger clone, this may be a read error. Since no conserved phenylalanine or tryptophan closes the CDR3, a read error is the likely cause. The V and J genes are TRBV15 and TRBJ1-2, with TRBD1 identical over 12 bases. V lost 4 bases to trimming and J lost 6 bases; unmatched junction nucleotides: 9. This CDR3 is 16 amino acids long. The germline V gene encodes CDR1 LNHNV and CDR2 YYDKDF (reference sequence). CDR3 sequence: CATSITGTGGSDGYTL. The CDR3 DNA sequence: TGTGCCACCAGCATTACCGGGACAGGGGGCTCGGATGGCTACACCCTC.

The chain has TRBV24-1 and TRBJ2-5; unclear D gene. V lost 0 bases and J lost 0, with 13 bases in between. Germline V gene sequence: CDR1 KGHDR, CDR2 SFDVKD. The length of the CDR3 is 17 residues. The CDR3 nucleotides are TGTGCCACCAGTGATTTGTCGGCAGAACTAAACCAAGAGACCCAGTACTTC. It is translated as CATSDLSAELNQETQYF.

This clonotype has just a few counts. The chain uses TRBV14 and TRBJ2-7, with 7 bases that match TRBD2. The CDR3 sequence is 15 residues long. Germline V gene sequence: CDR1 SGHDN, CDR2 FVKESK. With 6 bases clipped from V and 0 bases from J, the junction kept 8 bases outside the gene matches. In DNA, the CDR3 is TGTGCCAGCAGTTGGCTAGCGGTGAGCTCCTACGAGCAGTACTTC. Amino acids: CASSWLAVSSYEQYF.

This chain links TRBV20-1 with TRBJ1-3, with a tentative D call TRBD1 (6 bases). Germline CDR1 is DFQATT and CDR2 is SNEGSKA (reference sequence). This CDR3 has 17 amino acids. The V gene lost 6 bases and the J gene lost 1 base, with 22 bases spanning the gap. CDR3 in amino acids: CSAASFSTGYSGNTIYF. CDR3 DNA sequence: TGCAGTGCGGCCTCTTTTTCGACAGGTTATTCTGGAAACACCATATATTTT.

The chain couples TRBV15 to TRBJ2-2, with 8 bases that match TRBD1. With V trimmed by 9 bases and J by 6 bases, 9 bases remained unmatched. Germline CDR1 LNHNV, CDR2 YYDKDF (reference sequence). The CDR3 loop spans 14 amino acids. DNA for the CDR3: TGTGCCACGAGCCCGGACAGGGAGTCCGGGGAGCTGTTTTTT. Encoded protein: CATSPDRESGELFF. The variable domain in full, with the rest retrieved from reference TRBV15 and TRBJ2-2, is DAMVIQNPRYQVTQFGKPVTLSCSQTLNHNVMYWYQQKSSQAPKLLFHYYDKDFNNEADTPDNFQSRRPNTSFCFLDIRSPGLGDTAMYLCATSPDRESGELFFGEGSRLTVL.

In its sample, this clonotype was seen many times. This chain uses TRBV12-3 or TRBV12-4 with TRBJ1-3, with D unresolved. The CDR3 is 13 residues long. V lost 6 bases, J lost 4 bases, and 10 bases lay in between. CDR3 region: CASSNTGGNTIYF. The CDR3 DNA reads as TGTGCCAGCAGCAACACCGGGGGAAACACCATATATTTT.

The chain joins TRBV7-9 to TRBJ1-3; a weak D match, TRBD1 (6 bases). CDR1 and CDR2 from the germline V gene are SEHNR and FQNEAQ (reference sequence). This CDR3 spans 16 amino acids. V was shortened by 3 bases and J by 4 bases, with 16 bases between the two germline ends. The CDR3 bases are TGTGCCAGCAGCTTTGGAGATACAGGGAACGGAAACACCATATATTTT. Translated, it gives CASSFGDTGNGNTIYF.

As for this clonotype: A clone one base away is much larger, so this may be a read error. The rearrangement joins TRBV7-8 to TRBJ2-2; D gene uncertain. V dropped 5 bases and J dropped 7 bases, with 20 bases sitting between them. The CDR3 extends over 16 amino acids. Germline V lookup: CDR1 SGHVS, CDR2 FQNEAQ. CDR3 amino acids: CASSLAPNYRIGELFF. The CDR3 region has the DNA TGTGCCAGCAGCCTCGCCCCCAACTATCGGATCGGGGAGCTGTTTTTT.